The entry that follows covers one T cell receptor (beta chain) sequence. Its antigen is currently not known. No much larger clonotype is one base removed from it; base qualities were not supplied. Looking up the germline V gene yields CDR1 SQVTM and CDR2 ANQGSEA. The CDR3 starts with the cysteine, ends with the phenylalanine, and has 17 residues. The retained sequence is limited to the CDR3, 51 bases, with the frame set at the first base. The junction carries 18 bases between V and J, which are trimmed by 0 bases and 1 base respectively. The source of the sample is a study of T-cell reconstitution after alpha-beta-depleted transplantation in children (dated by TCRdb to 2016 to 2017). General notes on the study: The study quantitatively tracked T-cell immune reconstitution after TCRalphabeta/CD19-depleted allogeneic hematopoietic cell transplantation in children using TCR repertoire profiling.

What the treatment or condition label conveys for this sample: allogeneic hematopoietic cell transplantation with graft depleted of TCRalphabeta T cells and CD19 B cells. The transplant recipients were children given TCRalphabeta/CD19-depleted allogeneic hematopoietic cell grafts. The method was PCR. TCRdb shows the sequencer as Illumina HiSeq 2500. Molecular barcoding was employed in the preparation of TCR libraries, with unique molecular identifiers being used to normalize TCRbeta repertoire quantification. The raw public data were reprocessed by TCRdb itself: fastp quality trimming at Q25, MiXCR clonotype calling, in-frame beta chains only. Here each entry gathers all rows of one CDR3 protein and keeps the most common genes and DNA. Recorded for this sample are about 210,000 distinct CDR3 sequences; roughly 15% of them occurred a single time. The ten biggest clones cover about 39% of the sample.

Overall results and qualifications from the work: In some patients, the high TCRbeta diversity seen at day 60 was put down to recipient T cells and intrathymic progenitors that had survived conditioning. The apparently early alphabetaT-cell count recovery about two months after transplant was reportedly dependent on only several hundred rapidly expanded clones derived from non-depleted graft cells. Over the following months the frequencies of hyperexpanded clones went down, and after one year T-cell counts and TCRbeta diversity were mostly credited to newly produced T cells.

The sequence links TRBV29-1 to TRBJ1-1; perhaps TRBD1 is the D gene, with 6 bases matching. This clonotype was sampled from a male patient under 10 years old who had a stem cell transplant for acute lymphoblastic leukemia, so the T cells may come from the graft donor. Sample: PBMCs, mostly from graft donor cells, taken 360 days after TCRalphabeta/CD19-depleted stem cell transplant. The CDR3 reads as follows: CSVEDPYLGGENTEAFF. The nucleotide sequence reads TGCAGCGTTGAAGATCCGTATCTAGGGGGAGAGAACACTGAAGCTTTCTTT. With all but the CDR3 taken from the reference TRBV29-1 and TRBJ1-1 genes, the full variable domain is: SAVISQKPSRDICQRGTSLTIQCQVDSQVTMMFWYRQQPGQSLTLIATANQGSEATYESGFVIDKFPISRPNLTFSTLTVSNMSPEDSSIYLCSVEDPYLGGENTEAFFGQGTRLTVV.